These 21 T cell receptor beta chains were sequenced from one sample in a study of long-term antiretroviral therapy in people with HIV. Version v3.0 of the immunoSEQ assay ran at survey level. Some clones are missing from TCRdb's copy, which holds only in-frame ones; the method was immunoSEQ multiplex PCR. The sample has 25,000 to 35,000 clones, nearly 95% seen once; the top ten hold around 6%. The source material was unsorted PBMCs, sampled roughly 6.3 years after starting antiretroviral therapy. The receptors originated from a woman between 35 and 50 years old with HIV.

The V and J genes are TRBV9 and TRBJ1-6; D ambiguous. V was trimmed by 0 bases and J by 7 bases, leaving 11 bases between them. CDR1 SGDLS and CDR2 YYNGEE come from the germline V gene. The CDR3 has 15 amino acids. The CDR3 is CASSVAGGENSPLHF. The CDR3 nucleotides read TGTGCCAGCAGCGTAGCTGGTGGGGAGAATTCACCCCTCCACTTT.

This clone was seen only a few times. The chain joins TRBV30 to TRBJ2-3; 8 bases agree with TRBD1. This CDR3 region has 11 residues. Germline-derived CDR1 and CDR2 are GTSNPN and SVGIG (reference sequence). V shed 3 bases and J 14 bases; nucleotides not matched to a gene: 7. The CDR3: CAWRDRALPYF. CDR3 nucleotides: TGTGCCTGGAGGGACAGGGCCCTACCGTATTTT.

The chain has TRBV19 and TRBJ1-3; D unclear. Trimming cost V 4 bases and J 4 bases, with 2 bases left between them. The CDR3 is 11 amino acids. The germline V gene has CDR1 LNHDA and CDR2 SQIVND (reference sequence). In DNA form, the CDR3 reads TGTGCCAGTAGTACCGGAAACACCATATATTTT. Its translation is CASSTGNTIYF.

The chain employs TRBV4-3 and TRBJ1-5; D is undetermined. This CDR3 has 13 amino acids. The germline V gene has CDR1 LGHNA and CDR2 YSLEER. The CDR3 DNA is TGCGCGGAGGCGGCGGTTAGCAATCAGCCCCAGCATTTT. It is translated as CAEAAVSNQPQHF.

The genes are TRBV25-1 and TRBJ1-3; D uncertain. Germline CDR1 reads MGHDK; CDR2 reads SYGVNS. Trimming took 6 bases from V and 0 from J, leaving 12 bases between them. CDR3 length: 15 amino acids. The CDR3 is CASSPSLYSGNTIYF. In nucleotides, the CDR3 is TGTGCCAGCAGCCCCTCCCTATACTCTGGAAACACCATATATTTT.

This chain joins TRBV14 and TRBJ2-3; 7 bases map to TRBD1. This CDR3 has 15 amino acids. Looked up from germline, CDR1 is SGHDN and CDR2 is FVKESK. V shed 5 bases, J shed 0 bases, and the junction held 5 bases outside the gene matches. The DNA for the CDR3 is TGTGCCAGCAGCGAGGACAGGCTAAGCACAGATACGCAGTATTTT. Translating gives CASSEDRLSTDTQYF.

V and J are TRBV5-1 and TRBJ2-5, with TRBD2 as a possible D gene (6 bases). V shed 0 bases and J shed 1 base, with 7 bases lying between them. CDR1 is SGHRS, CDR2 YFSETQ, per germline. This CDR3 has 14 amino acids. The CDR3 bases are TGCGCCAGCAGCTTGGGGGGAGGCCAAGAGACCCAGTACTTC. Translation: CASSLGGGQETQYF.

The rearrangement uses TRBV30 and TRBJ1-1, with D uncertain. V dropped 0 bases and J dropped 8 bases, with 16 bases sitting between them. Germline values: CDR1 GTSNPN, CDR2 SVGIG (reference sequence). The CDR3 totals 14 residues. The CDR3 protein is CAWSVTGSRLEAFF. In DNA form, the CDR3 reads TGTGCCTGGAGTGTTACGGGATCTAGGTTGGAAGCTTTCTTT.

The chain joins TRBV5-1 to TRBJ1-6, with D hard to call. Germline CDR1 and CDR2: SGHRS and YFSETQ. The CDR3 has 14 amino acids. The V gene lost 4 bases and the J gene lost 7 bases, with 12 bases spanning the gap. CDR3 sequence reads: CASSRGQGNSPLHF. The CDR3 region has the DNA TGCGCCAGCAGCCGGGGTCAAGGCAATTCACCCCTCCACTTT.

CDR3 amino acids: CASSSGSFRETQYF. The DNA for the CDR3 is TGTGCCAGCAGTTCCGGGAGTTTTAGGGAGACCCAGTACTTC. V gene TRBV2 combines with J gene TRBJ2-5; possibly TRBD2 for D (6 bases). CDR3 length: 14 amino acids. Between the trimmed V and J ends, which lost 5 bases and 5 bases, there was a span of 15 bases. Germline CDR1 is SNHLY and CDR2 is FYNNEI.

The chain links TRBV4-1 to TRBJ2-5, with 11 bases lining up with TRBD2. J lost 5 bases, V lost 4 bases, and 6 bases had no gene match. This CDR3 spans 15 amino acids. CDR1 MGHRA and CDR2 YSYEKL come from the germline V gene. The CDR3 here is CASSLSGGAGETQYF. For the CDR3, the DNA is TGCGCCAGCAGCCTTAGCGGGGGGGCGGGGGAGACCCAGTACTTC.

The gene calls are TRBV7-9 and TRBJ2-7; 8 bases map to TRBD2. CDR3 length: 16 residues. CDR1 and CDR2 from the germline V gene are SEHNR and FQNEAQ (reference sequence). Trimming cost V 1 base and J 2 bases; bases outside gene matches: 7. CDR3 in DNA: TGTGCCAGCAGCTTAGAAGGCAGCGGGGGAACCTACGAGCAGTACTTC. Encoded protein: CASSLEGSGGTYEQYF.

Here the CDR3 reads CASSQSSLAGGLNTGELFF. The CDR3 DNA is TGCGCCAGCAGTCAATCGAGCCTAGCGGGGGGGCTTAACACCGGGGAGCTGTTTTTT. The chain combines TRBV23-1 with TRBJ2-2; TRBD2 matches at 12 bases. TRBV23-1 is assigned to the ORF class and has an uncertain function. V dropped 0 bases and J dropped 2; count of bases not matched to a gene: 7. The CDR3 loop spans 19 amino acids.

The chain recombines TRBV7-2 with TRBJ2-5; unclear D gene. Germline CDR1 reads SGHTA; CDR2 reads FQGNSA. V lost 5 bases and J lost 1, with 14 bases in between. This CDR3 has 15 amino acids. The CDR3 DNA is TGTGCCAGCAGCCTGAGCAATTACCTCCAAGAGACCCAGTACTTC. The encoded protein is CASSLSNYLQETQYF.

The chain links TRBV5-5 to TRBJ2-3; 9 bases match TRBD2. Germline trimming cut 1 base from V and 3 bases from J; bases unmatched to any gene: 6. The CDR3 extends over 16 amino acids. Germline-derived CDR1 and CDR2 are SGHKS and YYEKEE (reference sequence). The CDR3 DNA sequence: TGTGCCAGCAGCTTGATGGGACTAGCTGGGACAGATACGCAGTATTTT. It translates to CASSLMGLAGTDTQYF.

This clone was seen a few times. The chain has TRBV30 and TRBJ1-2, with a weak D call TRBD1 (6 bases). Germline CDR1 GTSNPN, CDR2 SVGIG (reference sequence). The V gene lost 1 base and the J gene lost 4 bases, with 10 bases spanning the gap. CDR3 length equals 13 residues. Here the CDR3 DNA reads TGTGCCTGGAGTGCGGGGGGCTCCTATGGCTACACCTTC. Its protein is CAWSAGGSYGYTF.

The J gene is TRBJ1-1, the V gene TRBV6-1; the D is unclear. V shed 7 bases and J shed 4 bases, with 7 bases lying between them. Germline V gives CDR1 MNHNS, CDR2 SASEGT. The CDR3 is 11 residues long. CDR3 loop: CASTPRTEAFF. CDR3 DNA sequence: TGTGCCAGCACTCCACGCACTGAAGCTTTCTTT.

The rearrangement uses TRBV5-8 and TRBJ1-3, with unresolved D. The CDR3 extends over 15 amino acids. Trimming removed 0 bases from V and 0 bases from J, with 7 bases in between. From germline, CDR1 is SGHTS and CDR2 YDEGEE. In DNA, the CDR3 is TGTGCCAGCAGCTTGGGGTACAGCTCTGGAAACACCATATATTTT. This sequence encodes CASSLGYSSGNTIYF.

The V gene is TRBV6-5, the J gene TRBJ2-2, with D unclear. The CDR3 length is 13 residues. Germline CDR1 reads MNHEY; CDR2 reads SVGAGI. V lost 5 bases, J lost 3 bases, and 7 bases lay in between. The CDR3 is CASSQGYTGELFF. The DNA for the CDR3 is TGTGCCAGCAGTCAAGGTTACACCGGGGAGCTGTTTTTT.

This chain links TRBV5-1 with TRBJ2-7, with TRBD1 matching over 8 bases. Germline CDR1 SGHRS, CDR2 YFSETQ. This CDR3 has 15 amino acids. V dropped 7 bases and J dropped 4; count of bases not matched to a gene: 13. CDR3 sequence (DNA): TGCGCCAGCTCAGGGGGCGACGCGAGACAATACGAGCAGTACTTC. This encodes CASSGGDARQYEQYF.

This rearrangement joins TRBV7-7 to TRBJ2-7; maybe TRBD2 (5 bases). CDR1 is SSHAT and CDR2 is FNYEAQ in the germline V gene (reference sequence). V was trimmed by 0 bases and J by 3 bases, leaving 6 bases between them. This CDR3 is 13 amino acids long. Here the CDR3 DNA reads TGTGCCAGCAGCTTAGCGGGGAGCTACGAGCAGTACTTC. This translates into CASSLAGSYEQYF.